The TCR beta chain under discussion was sequenced for a study of T cells after yellow fever vaccination. At the level of the study: Fractions containing few cells were prepared with SMART-Seq v4 Ultra Low Input. Overall study results and limits: Most clones from primary vaccination resurfaced after the booster (around 95% CD4, approximately 87% CD8). Peaking on day 5 versus 15, the secondary response was faster but weaker.

Trimming took 6 bases from V and 4 from J, leaving 15 bases between them. In germline, CDR1 is DFQATT, CDR2 SNEGSKA (reference sequence). This CDR3 comprises 13 residues. This clonotype has ten or more counts. Its antigen is undetermined. Production of TCR cDNA was by 5'RACE template switching, which also added a universal primer site and UMIs. TCRdb independently ran MiXCR on the 5' RACE reads; one entry per CDR3 protein. The table includes approximately 160,000 distinct CDR3 sequences, 5.5% to 7.5% detected once. V gene TRBV20-1 combines with J gene TRBJ1-1; D is unclear. The clonotype was recovered from a man aged 18 to 35 who received the YFV17D yellow fever vaccine. Sequenced material: CD4+ T cells sorted from PBMCs, taken on the day of the first yellow fever vaccination. CDR3 in DNA: TGCAGTGCCGTACTCAATCCCCGCACTGAAGCTTTCTTT. Amino acid sequence: CSAVLNPRTEAFF.